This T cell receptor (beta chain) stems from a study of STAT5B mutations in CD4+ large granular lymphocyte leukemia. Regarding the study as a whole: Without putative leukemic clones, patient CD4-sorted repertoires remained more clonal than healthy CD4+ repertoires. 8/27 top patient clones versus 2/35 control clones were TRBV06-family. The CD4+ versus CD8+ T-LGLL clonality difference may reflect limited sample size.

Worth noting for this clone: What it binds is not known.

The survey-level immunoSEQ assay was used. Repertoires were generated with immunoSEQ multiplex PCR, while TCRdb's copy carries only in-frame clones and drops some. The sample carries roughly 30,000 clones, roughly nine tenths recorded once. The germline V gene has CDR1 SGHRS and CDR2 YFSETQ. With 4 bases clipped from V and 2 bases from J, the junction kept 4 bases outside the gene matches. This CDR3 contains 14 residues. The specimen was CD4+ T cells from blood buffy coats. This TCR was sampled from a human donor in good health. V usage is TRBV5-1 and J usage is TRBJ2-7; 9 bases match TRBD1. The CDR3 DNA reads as TGCGCCAGCAGCGACACAGGGGGCGCCTACGAGCAGTACTTC. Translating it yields CASSDTGGAYEQYF.